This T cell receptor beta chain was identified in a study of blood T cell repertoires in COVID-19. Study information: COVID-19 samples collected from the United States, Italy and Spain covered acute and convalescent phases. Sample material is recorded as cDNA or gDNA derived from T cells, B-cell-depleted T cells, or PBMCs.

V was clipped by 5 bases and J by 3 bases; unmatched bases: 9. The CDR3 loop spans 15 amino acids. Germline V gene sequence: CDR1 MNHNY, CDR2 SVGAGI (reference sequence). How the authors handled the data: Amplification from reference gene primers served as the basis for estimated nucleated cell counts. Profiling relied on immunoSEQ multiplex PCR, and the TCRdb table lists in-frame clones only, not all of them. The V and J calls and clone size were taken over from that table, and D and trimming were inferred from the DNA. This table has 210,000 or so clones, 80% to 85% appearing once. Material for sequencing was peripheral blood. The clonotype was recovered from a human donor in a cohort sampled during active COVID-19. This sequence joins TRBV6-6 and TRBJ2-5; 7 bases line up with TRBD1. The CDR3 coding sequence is TGTGCCAGCAGTCCCCCCGCAGGGGGTGAAGAGACCCAGTACTTC. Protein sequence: CASSPPAGGEETQYF.